These 23 T cell receptor beta chains share one sample of origin, sequenced in a study of early T cells in non-severe SARS-CoV-2 infection. TCRdb itself ran the 5' RACE reads through MiXCR, one entry per CDR3 protein. The repertoire holds 50,000 to 60,000 distinct CDR3 sequences, with about 10% as singletons. What was sequenced was whole blood. The receptors come from an adult who was a healthcare worker with PCR-confirmed SARS-CoV-2 infection or an uninfected control (not recorded which).

The chain recombines TRBV5-1 with TRBJ2-7; TRBD2 matches at 9 bases. Trimming took 6 bases from V and 3 from J; bases not matched to a gene: 7. The CDR3 spans 14 residues. CDR1 is SGHRS and CDR2 is YFSETQ in the germline V gene. CDR3 sequence (DNA): TGCGCCAGCAAGACTAGCGGTCCGGGCTACGAGCAGTACTTC. The encoded protein is CASKTSGPGYEQYF.

This clonotype has a count of ten or more. The chain recombines TRBV9 with TRBJ2-7; 12 nucleotides line up with TRBD1. The CDR3 runs to 15 residues. CDR1 and CDR2 (germline): SGDLS, YYNGEE. Trimming removed 3 bases from V and 4 bases from J; junction bases left unmatched: 5. The CDR3 here is CASSAGQGATYEQYF. The DNA of the CDR3 is TGTGCCAGCAGCGCGGGACAGGGGGCAACTTACGAGCAGTACTTC.

The chain links TRBV7-2 to TRBJ1-5, with D hard to call. CDR1 and CDR2 from the germline V gene are SGHTA and FQGNSA. This CDR3 has 13 residues. V shed 1 base and J shed 7 bases, with 8 bases lying between them. CDR3 loop: CASSLDSSQPQHF. As DNA, the CDR3 is TGTGCCAGCAGCTTAGATTCGAGCCAGCCCCAGCATTTT.

The CDR3 coding sequence is TGTGCCAGCAGTGAGGGGGCTAGAAATAATGAGCAGTTCTTC. As protein: CASSEGARNNEQFF. The V gene is TRBV2, the J gene TRBJ2-1; possible D gene TRBD1, 6 bases. Trimming cost V 3 bases and J 7 bases, with 13 bases left between them. CDR1 SNHLY and CDR2 FYNNEI come from the germline V gene. The CDR3 extends over 14 amino acids.

The chain combines TRBV7-2 with TRBJ2-1, with D possibly TRBD1 on 6 matching bases. The CDR3 runs 14 residues. V lost 2 bases to trimming and J lost 7 bases, with 12 bases between them. CDR1 and CDR2 (germline): SGHTA, FQGNSA. CDR3 DNA sequence: TGTGCCAGCAGCTTATACAGGGTTCTGAATGAGCAGTTCTTC. Translated, it gives CASSLYRVLNEQFF. Full variable domain (missing parts from reference TRBV7-2 and TRBJ2-1): GAGVSQSPSNKVTEKGKDVELRCDPISGHTALYWYRQSLGQGLEFLIYFQGNSAPDKSGLPSDRFSAERTGGSVSTLTIQRTQQEDSAVYLCASSLYRVLNEQFFGPGTRLTVL.

This clonotype turned up a few times. The chain links TRBV3-1 to TRBJ2-7; 9 bases align to TRBD2. Germline loops: CDR1 LGHDT, CDR2 YNNKEL (reference sequence). V trimming: 0 bases; J trimming: 2 bases; junction bases outside the gene matches: 8. CDR3 size: 17 residues. The CDR3 is CASSQDRGRATPYEQYF. The CDR3 nucleotides are TGTGCCAGCAGCCAAGACCGCGGGAGGGCGACCCCCTACGAGCAGTACTTC.

The table lists this clonotype with many counts. The CDR3 region has the DNA TGTGCCAGCAGCCAGACTGGAGGGCCCTATAATTCACCCCTCCACTTT. Its translation is CASSQTGGPYNSPLHF. The chain couples TRBV9 to TRBJ1-6; no firm D call. CDR1 is SGDLS, CDR2 YYNGEE, per germline. This CDR3 comprises 16 residues. V lost 4 bases and J 2 bases, leaving 13 bases between the germline ends.

The CDR3 sequence: CASSPGDFNEKLFF. CDR3 sequence (DNA): TGTGCCAGCAGCCCGGGGGACTTTAATGAAAAACTGTTTTTT. The chain links TRBV9 to TRBJ1-4; D perhaps matches TRBD1 (5 bases). The CDR3 contains 14 residues. V lost 4 bases and J 4 bases, leaving 11 bases between the germline ends. Germline V gene sequence: CDR1 SGDLS, CDR2 YYNGEE.

This sequence joins TRBV9 and TRBJ2-5; 10 bases fit TRBD2. V was pared by 4 bases and J by 1 base, with 1 base of the junction left unmatched. Germline values: CDR1 SGDLS, CDR2 YYNGEE. This CDR3 region has 14 residues. This CDR3 is CASSSSGSQETQYF. In DNA form, the CDR3 reads TGTGCCAGCAGCTCTAGCGGGAGCCAAGAGACCCAGTACTTC.

This clonotype was picked up a small number of times. The V gene is TRBV7-8, the J gene TRBJ2-1, with TRBD1 matching over 7 bases. The V gene's germline CDR1 is SGHVS and CDR2 FQNEAQ. Germline trimming cut 5 bases from V and 9 bases from J; bases unmatched to any gene: 10. This CDR3 region has 14 residues. CDR3 sequence reads: CASSNRTGRGEQFF. DNA of the CDR3: TGTGCCAGCAGCAACCGGACAGGTAGGGGTGAGCAGTTCTTC.

This clonotype was observed at least ten times. The chain joins TRBV2 to TRBJ2-7, with 7 bases that match TRBD1. J gave up 7 bases and V 6 bases, and 6 bases lay outside the gene matches. Looked up from germline, CDR1 is SNHLY and CDR2 is FYNNEI. This CDR3 comprises 12 residues. The CDR3 nucleotides read TGTGCCAGCAGAGATGACAGGGCGGAGCAGTACTTC. It codes for CASRDDRAEQYF. Full variable domain (remainder filled in from reference TRBV2 and TRBJ2-7): EPEVTQTPSHQVTQMGQEVILRCVPISNHLYFYWYRQILGQKVEFLVSFYNNEISEKSEIFDDQFSVERPDGSNFTLKIRSTKLEDSAMYFCASRDDRAEQYFGPGTRLTVT.

This clonotype was recorded at least ten times. The chain joins TRBV19 to TRBJ1-5; D may be TRBD1 (6 bases). There are 18 residues in the CDR3. Germline V gene sequence: CDR1 LNHDA, CDR2 SQIVND (reference sequence). V lost 9 bases and J 0 bases, leaving 24 bases between the germline ends. Here the CDR3 DNA reads TGTGCCAGCAGGTCTCCAGGAAGGGGGAGGTATAGCAATCAGCCCCAGCATTTT. Protein product: CASRSPGRGRYSNQPQHF.

Only a few counts were recorded for this clonotype. The V gene is TRBV3-1, the J gene TRBJ1-1; no clear D. Germline V lookup: CDR1 LGHDT, CDR2 YNNKEL (reference sequence). V lost 1 base and J 5 bases, leaving 14 bases between the germline ends. The CDR3 is 15 amino acids. In DNA form, the CDR3 reads TGTGCCAGCAGCCAAGCGATAGGACGTCGAACTGAAGCTTTCTTT. Its translation is CASSQAIGRRTEAFF.

There are many counts of this clonotype. The chain links TRBV12-5 to TRBJ1-2, with D unclear. V lost 0 bases and J 6 bases, leaving 14 bases between the germline ends. CDR3 length: 15 residues. Germline V gene lookup returns CDR1 LGHNT and CDR2 FRNRAP. The CDR3 loop reads CASGLVNVKPHGYTF. The CDR3 coding sequence is TGTGCTAGTGGTTTGGTAAATGTTAAACCTCATGGCTACACCTTC.

This clonotype occurred many times. The chain is built from TRBV4-1 and TRBJ1-5; D is perhaps TRBD1 (6 bases). The V gene's germline CDR1 is MGHRA and CDR2 YSYEKL. The CDR3 totals 16 residues. V was shortened by 4 bases and J by 3 bases, with 16 bases between the two germline ends. The CDR3 loop is CASSLGGSLYNQPQHF. CDR3 nucleotides: TGCGCCAGCAGCCTGGGGGGCAGCTTATACAATCAGCCCCAGCATTTT.

This clonotype has only a few counts. The chain couples TRBV7-9 to TRBJ2-4; 7 bases agree with TRBD2. Trimming took 5 bases from V and 1 from J; bases not matched to a gene: 2. CDR3 length: 14 amino acids. The germline CDR1 and CDR2 sequences are SEHNR and FQNEAQ (reference sequence). The CDR3 DNA follows: TGTGCCAGCAGCACGACTAGCGCCAAAAACATTCAGTACTTC. It codes for CASSTTSAKNIQYF.

This clonotype was seen many times. In DNA, the CDR3 is TGTGCCAGCAGCCGAACAGAGAACACTGAAGCTTTCTTT. It specifies CASSRTENTEAFF. V and J are TRBV6-5 and TRBJ1-1; D unresolved. Trimming cost V 6 bases and J 1 base, with 9 bases left between them. The germline V gene encodes CDR1 MNHEY and CDR2 SVGAGI. The CDR3 length is 13 residues.

This clonotype showed up many times. The chain employs TRBV18 and TRBJ2-1, with D maybe TRBD1 (5 bases). This CDR3 is 15 amino acids long. Deletions cut 3 bases from V and 3 bases from J, with 12 bases between. Per the germline V gene, CDR1 is KGHSH and CDR2 is LQKENI. DNA for the CDR3: TGTGCCAGCTCACCCGGGCAGGGCAACTACAATGAGCAGTTCTTC. Its translation is CASSPGQGNYNEQFF.

J is TRBJ2-7 and V is TRBV11-1; TRBD1 is a possible D gene (6 bases). Trimming shortened V by 5 bases and J by 3 bases, and 17 bases separated the two germline ends. This CDR3 is built from 15 residues. Germline CDR1 is SGHAT and CDR2 is FQDESV (reference sequence). The CDR3 DNA sequence: TGTGCCAGCAGCGAGGACCCGGACAGCCTCTACGAGCAGTACTTC. The encoded protein is CASSEDPDSLYEQYF.

This clonotype was found a few times. The chain joins TRBV20-1 to TRBJ2-7, with 11 bases that match TRBD1. V shed 4 bases and J 6 bases; nucleotides not matched to a gene: 5. The germline V gene encodes CDR1 DFQATT and CDR2 SNEGSKA (reference sequence). There are 13 residues in the CDR3. The CDR3 DNA sequence: TGCAGTGCTACCCGGACAGGGGGCGTCGAGCAGTACTTC. It encodes CSATRTGGVEQYF.

Many counts were recorded for this clonotype. The rearrangement uses TRBV6-1 and TRBJ2-6; no clear D gene. Trimming left V 2 bases short and J 0 bases short, with 8 bases between. Germline lookup yields CDR1 MNHNS and CDR2 SASEGT. The CDR3 length is 16 residues. The CDR3 DNA is TGTGCCAGCAGTGAATCGGTCAGCTCTGGGGCCAACGTCCTGACTTTC. Amino acids: CASSESVSSGANVLTF.

Ten or more counts support this clonotype. Germline is not matched at one junction end, which may reflect a read error. The genes are TRBV27 and TRBJ2-3; either TRBD1 or TRBD2 may fit D (7 bases each). This CDR3 is 15 amino acids long. Germline CDR1 and CDR2: MNHEY and SMNVEV (reference sequence). CDR3 residues: CASSLFQGGADTQYF. The CDR3 DNA follows: TGTGCCAGCAGCTTATTTCAGGGGGGGGCAGATACGCAGTATTTT.

This clonotype occurred many times. The chain joins TRBV7-3 to TRBJ2-6, with D perhaps TRBD1 or TRBD2 (5 bases each). The CDR3 length is 16 residues. In germline, CDR1 is SGHTA, CDR2 FQGTGA. The ends were cut back, 5 bases at V and 3 bases at J, with 14 bases in the middle. The CDR3 is CASSKGTVRGANVLTF. In nucleotides, the CDR3 is TGTGCCAGCAGCAAAGGGACGGTTCGTGGGGCCAACGTCCTGACTTTC.